A selection of T cell receptor beta chains follows, all from one sample in a study of radiotherapy plus CTLA-4 blockade in lung cancer. Data came from immunoSEQ multiplex PCR; TCRdb stores just in-frame clones and leaves some out. The sample carries 90,000 or so clones, roughly 80% recorded once. This material consisted of peripheral blood, taken from a patient treated with radiotherapy plus ipilimumab. The origin of the receptors is a human donor with non-small cell lung cancer who had stable disease on radiotherapy plus ipilimumab. The CDR3 runs from the conserved cysteine through the conserved F or W. The order of the fields is D gene, J gene, clone size, V gene, CDR3 protein, CDR3 DNA. D genes are given only for firm matches. Size tells how often a clone was seen (once, few, many) or the class of an expanded clone, and some rows leave it out.

-	TRBJ2-2	-	TRBV6-5	CASSNQGTGELFF	TGTGCCAGCAGTAATCAGGGTACCGGGGAGCTGTTTTTT
-	TRBJ1-6	-	TRBV13	CASSLGRTPLHF	TGTGCCAGCAGCTTAGGCCGGACACCCCTCCACTTT
TRBD1	TRBJ1-2	few	TRBV28	CASTQGAKGYTF	TGTGCCAGTACACAGGGGGCTAAAGGCTACACCTTC
TRBD1	TRBJ1-2	-	TRBV7-9	CASSQGTAFPRPGGYTF	TGTGCCAGCAGCCAAGGGACAGCCTTCCCGCGACCTGGTGGCTACACCTTC
-	TRBJ2-7	-	TRBV28	CASSPPAIYEQYF	TGTGCCAGCAGTCCCCCAGCGATCTACGAGCAGTACTTC
-	TRBJ1-1	once	TRBV5-1	CASSLLGGTEAFF	TGCGCCAGCAGCCTACTAGGGGGCACTGAAGCTTTCTTT
TRBD1	TRBJ1-4	-	TRBV7-2	CASSLVRDRGLGKLFF	TGTGCCAGCAGCTTAGTCCGGGACAGGGGATTGGGAAAGCTGTTTTTT
TRBD2	TRBJ2-2	-	TRBV7-3	CASSQGLGVAGELFF	TGTGCCAGCAGTCAGGGACTAGGCGTCGCCGGGGAGCTGTTTTTT
-	TRBJ1-2	-	TRBV9	CASSQGGDGYTF	TGTGCCAGCAGCCAAGGGGGAGACGGCTACACCTTC
TRBD1	TRBJ2-2	-	TRBV6-5	CASSYRGRNTGELFF	TGTGCCAGCAGTTACAGGGGGCGGAACACCGGGGAGCTGTTTTTT
TRBD1	TRBJ1-1	-	TRBV6-1	CASSPGTGATFF	TGTGCCAGCAGTCCCGGGACAGGGGCGACTTTCTTT
-	TRBJ2-1	-	TRBV5-8	CASSLANEQFF	TGTGCCAGCAGCTTGGCCAATGAGCAGTTCTTC
TRBD1	TRBJ1-1	-	TRBV2	CASRANRGEAFF	TGTGCCAGCAGGGCGAACAGGGGTGAAGCTTTCTTT
TRBD2	TRBJ2-1	once	TRBV10-1	CASSESVTSGPSYNEQFF	TGCGCCAGCAGTGAGTCGGTGACTAGCGGGCCTTCCTACAATGAGCAGTTCTTC
-	TRBJ1-2	-	TRBV19	CASHLHPGEEGYTF	TGTGCCAGTCACCTCCACCCAGGGGAGGAAGGCTACACCTTC
TRBD1	TRBJ2-5	-	TRBV27	CASSPTDRGWETQYF	TGTGCCAGCAGTCCCACCGACAGGGGATGGGAGACCCAGTACTTC
-	TRBJ2-5	-	TRBV10-3	CAISEAFQETQYF	TGTGCCATCAGTGAAGCGTTTCAAGAGACCCAGTACTTC
-	TRBJ2-1	-	TRBV7-9	CASSNNEQFF	TGTGCCAGCAGCAACAATGAGCAGTTCTTC
TRBD2	TRBJ2-1	-	TRBV5-1	CASSPTSGSSYNEQFF	TGCGCCAGCAGCCCTACTAGCGGGAGCTCCTACAATGAGCAGTTCTTC
TRBD1	TRBJ2-5	few	TRBV5-6	CASSSRGGTANF	TGTGCCAGCAGCTCTAGGGGTGGGACAGCTAACTTC
TRBD2	TRBJ2-2	-	TRBV5-1	CASSLSLAGGYTGELFF	TGCGCCAGCAGCTTGAGTTTAGCGGGGGGCTACACCGGGGAGCTGTTTTTT
-	TRBJ2-3	few	TRBV7-9	CATPKGDTQYF	TGTGCCACCCCAAAGGGAGATACGCAGTATTTT
TRBD2	TRBJ2-7	-	TRBV29-1	CSVATPKRGSYEQYF	TGCAGCGTTGCGACCCCCAAGCGGGGATCCTACGAGCAGTACTTC
-	TRBJ1-1	once	TRBV28	CASSFSTEAFF	TGTGCCAGCAGTTTCTCGACTGAAGCTTTCTTT
-	TRBJ2-7	-	TRBV5-4	CASSSNYEQYF	TGTGCCAGCAGCTCCAACTACGAGCAGTACTTC
-	TRBJ2-3	-	TRBV5-1	CASSLMGDTQYF	TGCGCCAGCAGCCTGATGGGGGATACGCAGTATTTT
TRBD2	TRBJ2-3	-	TRBV6-1	CASSAPAGGPRDTQYF	TGTGCCAGCAGTGCCCCTGCGGGAGGGCCAAGAGATACACAGTATTTT
TRBD2	TRBJ2-1	-	TRBV2	CATGTSDPSEQFF	TGTGCCACTGGGACTAGCGACCCCAGTGAGCAGTTCTTC
-	TRBJ1-2	-	TRBV5-1	CASRGTIRGNYGYTF	TGCGCCAGCAGGGGTACTATTAGGGGGAACTATGGCTACACCTTC
-	TRBJ2-7	-	TRBV19	CASSIRAGAYEQYF	TGTGCCAGTAGTATTAGGGCAGGGGCCTACGAGCAGTACTTC
TRBD1	TRBJ1-6	-	TRBV5-1	CASTWGTGNSPLHF	TGCGCCAGCACCTGGGGGACAGGGAATTCACCCCTCCACTTT
-	TRBJ2-1	-	TRBV15	CATSRRGTEQFF	TGTGCCACCAGCAGGCGAGGTACTGAGCAGTTCTTC
TRBD2	TRBJ2-1	once	TRBV29-1	CSVTGSGIGYNEQFF	TGCAGCGTAACCGGTAGCGGGATCGGCTACAATGAGCAGTTCTTC
-	TRBJ2-7	once	TRBV18	CASSPGLNYEQYF	TGTGCCAGCTCACCAGGGCTAAACTACGAGCAGTACTTC
-	TRBJ1-4	-	TRBV19	CASTSGATTTNEKLFF	TGTGCCAGTACCTCCGGCGCGACAACAACTAATGAAAAACTGTTTTTT
TRBD2	TRBJ2-7	-	TRBV28	CASSLHGGRVLEQYF	TGTGCCAGCAGCCTCCATGGCGGGAGGGTCTTGGAGCAGTACTTC
-	TRBJ2-1	-	TRBV7-8	CASSSLTNNEQFF	TGTGCCAGCAGCTCGCTAACTAACAATGAGCAGTTCTTC
TRBD2	TRBJ2-3	-	TRBV2	CASRYRTGTSGGSNTQYF	TGTGCCAGCAGGTACAGAACCGGGACTAGCGGGGGTTCGAATACGCAGTATTTT
TRBD1	TRBJ1-2	few	TRBV28	CASDRTGNYGYTF	TGTGCCAGCGACCGGACAGGAAACTATGGCTACACCTTC
TRBD2	TRBJ2-5	few	TRBV7-3	CASSSWGGETQYF	TGTGCCAGCAGCTCTTGGGGGGGAGAGACCCAGTACTTC
-	TRBJ2-1	-	TRBV27	CASRPTLGYNEQFF	TGTGCCAGCAGGCCAACACTAGGCTACAATGAGCAGTTCTTC
-	TRBJ2-7	few	TRBV6-6	CASSYSGVYEQYF	TGTGCCAGCAGTTACTCAGGGGTCTACGAGCAGTACTTC
-	TRBJ1-1	-	TRBV4-1	CASSLSKGMNTEAFF	TGCGCCAGCAGCCTCAGTAAGGGTATGAACACTGAAGCTTTCTTT
-	TRBJ2-2	-	TRBV5-4	CASSLGGFGANTGELFF	TGTGCCAGCAGCTTAGGAGGTTTTGGGGCGAACACCGGGGAGCTGTTTTTT
TRBD1	TRBJ1-1	-	TRBV2	CASSLWTGKNTEAFF	TGTGCCAGCAGCCTCTGGACAGGAAAAAACACTGAAGCTTTCTTT
-	TRBJ2-5	-	TRBV19	CASSIQRQETQYF	TGTGCCAGTAGTATTCAGAGACAAGAGACCCAGTACTTC
-	TRBJ2-5	once	TRBV21-1	CASSNRERAERETQYF	TGTGCCAGCAGCAATCGAGAAAGGGCTGAGCGGGAGACCCAGTACTTC
TRBD2	TRBJ2-7	-	TRBV27	CASSPLAGAREQYF	TGTGCCAGCAGCCCCCTAGCGGGAGCCCGCGAGCAGTACTTC
TRBD2	TRBJ2-2	-	TRBV6-4	CASSSTSGNTGELFF	TGTGCCAGCAGTTCTACTAGCGGAAACACCGGGGAGCTGTTTTTT
TRBD1	TRBJ2-2	-	TRBV5-1	CATSRGFGTGELFF	TGCGCCACCTCCAGGGGGTTTGGCACCGGGGAGCTGTTTTTT
-	TRBJ1-5	few	TRBV11-2	CASSSSRGGMDQPQHF	TGTGCCAGCAGTTCCAGCCGCGGGGGGATGGATCAGCCCCAGCATTTT
TRBD1	TRBJ2-2	-	TRBV6-5	CASSYGGTGVGELFF	TGTGCCAGCAGTTACGGTGGGACAGGGGTCGGGGAGCTGTTTTTT
TRBD2	TRBJ2-1	-	TRBV7-2	CASSLSAGRAQGEQFF	TGTGCCAGCAGCTTAAGCGCCGGGAGGGCCCAAGGTGAGCAGTTCTTC
-	TRBJ1-1	-	TRBV5-1	CASTPSPDRPTEAFF	TGCGCCAGCACACCCTCCCCTGACAGGCCCACTGAAGCTTTCTTT
TRBD2	TRBJ2-2	-	TRBV28	CASSLSGVAGVGTGELFF	TGTGCCAGCAGTTTATCGGGAGTAGCGGGGGTTGGCACCGGGGAGCTGTTTTTT
-	TRBJ2-6	-	TRBV5-1	CASSSLRAGANVLTF	TGCGCCAGCAGCTCGCTTAGGGCTGGGGCCAACGTCCTGACTTTC
TRBD1	TRBJ1-1	-	TRBV29-1	CSAGQGDTEAFF	TGCAGCGCGGGACAGGGAGACACTGAAGCTTTCTTT
TRBD2	TRBJ2-3	-	TRBV29-1	CSTVWGSGGAGTDTQYF	TGCAGCACGGTTTGGGGAAGCGGGGGGGCCGGGACAGATACGCAGTATTTT
-	TRBJ2-3	-	TRBV19	CASNNPGGTDTQYF	TGTGCCAGTAATAACCCAGGGGGCACAGATACGCAGTATTTT
-	TRBJ2-1	-	TRBV27	CASSLAGANNEQFF	TGTGCCAGCAGTTTAGCGGGGGCTAACAATGAGCAGTTCTTC